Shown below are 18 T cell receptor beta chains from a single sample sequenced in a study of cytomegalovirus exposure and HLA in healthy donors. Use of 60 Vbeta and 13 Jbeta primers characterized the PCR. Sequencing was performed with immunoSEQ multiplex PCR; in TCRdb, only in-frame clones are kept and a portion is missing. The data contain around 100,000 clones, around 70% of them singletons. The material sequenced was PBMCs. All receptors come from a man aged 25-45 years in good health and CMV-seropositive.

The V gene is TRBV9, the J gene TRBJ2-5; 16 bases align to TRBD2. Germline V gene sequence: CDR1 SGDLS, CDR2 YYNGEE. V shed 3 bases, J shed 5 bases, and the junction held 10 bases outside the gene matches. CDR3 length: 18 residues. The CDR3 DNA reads TGTGCCAGCAGCGCAGGGACTAGCGGGGGGGCCGGGGTTGAGACCCAGTACTTC. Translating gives CASSAGTSGGAGVETQYF.

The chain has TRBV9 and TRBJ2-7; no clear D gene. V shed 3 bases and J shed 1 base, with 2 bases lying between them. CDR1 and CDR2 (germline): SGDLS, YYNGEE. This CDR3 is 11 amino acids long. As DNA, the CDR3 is TGTGCCAGCAGCGCTTCCTACGAGCAGTACTTC. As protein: CASSASYEQYF.

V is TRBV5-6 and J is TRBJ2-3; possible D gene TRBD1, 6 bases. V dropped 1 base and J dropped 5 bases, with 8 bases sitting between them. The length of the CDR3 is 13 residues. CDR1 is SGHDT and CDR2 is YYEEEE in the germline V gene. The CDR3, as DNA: TGTGCCAGCAGCTTGCAGGGGCTAGATACGCAGTATTTT. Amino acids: CASSLQGLDTQYF.

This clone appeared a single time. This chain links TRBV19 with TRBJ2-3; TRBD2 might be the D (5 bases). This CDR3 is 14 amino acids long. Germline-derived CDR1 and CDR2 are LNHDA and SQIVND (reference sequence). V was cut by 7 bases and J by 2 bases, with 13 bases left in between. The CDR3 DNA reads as TGTGCCAGTAAAGGGCTAGCACTCACAGATACGCAGTATTTT. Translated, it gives CASKGLALTDTQYF.

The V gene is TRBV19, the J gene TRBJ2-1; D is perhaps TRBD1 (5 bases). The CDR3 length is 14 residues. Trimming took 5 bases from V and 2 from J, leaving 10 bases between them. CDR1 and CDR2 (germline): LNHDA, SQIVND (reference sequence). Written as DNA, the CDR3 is TGTGCCAGTAGTCCAACAGGTCCCTACAATGAGCAGTTCTTC. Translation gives CASSPTGPYNEQFF.

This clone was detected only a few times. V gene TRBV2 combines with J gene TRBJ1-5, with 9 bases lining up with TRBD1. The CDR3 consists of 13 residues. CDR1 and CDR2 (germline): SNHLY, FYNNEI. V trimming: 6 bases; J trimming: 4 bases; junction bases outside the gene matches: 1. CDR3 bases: TGTGCCAGCAGCGACAGGGGGAATCAGCCCCAGCATTTT. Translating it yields CASSDRGNQPQHF.

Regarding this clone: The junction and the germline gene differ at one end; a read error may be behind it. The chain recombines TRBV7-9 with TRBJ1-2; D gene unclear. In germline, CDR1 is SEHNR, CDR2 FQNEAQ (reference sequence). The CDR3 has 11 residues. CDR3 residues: CASSLVPYYPF. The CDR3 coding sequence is TGTGCCAGCAGCTTAGTCCCCTACTACCCCTTC.

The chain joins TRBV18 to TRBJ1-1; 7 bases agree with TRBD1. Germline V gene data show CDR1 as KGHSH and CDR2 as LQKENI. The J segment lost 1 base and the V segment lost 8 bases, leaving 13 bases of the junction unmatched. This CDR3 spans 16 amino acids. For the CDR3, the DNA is TGTGCCAGCCATAGAATCAGGGGGTCTGGGAACACTGAAGCTTTCTTT. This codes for CASHRIRGSGNTEAFF.

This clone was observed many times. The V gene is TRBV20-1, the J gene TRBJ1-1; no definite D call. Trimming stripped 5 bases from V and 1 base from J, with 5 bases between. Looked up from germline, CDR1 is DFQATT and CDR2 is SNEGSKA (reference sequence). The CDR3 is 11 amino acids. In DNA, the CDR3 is TGCAGTGCTGAACAGAACACTGAAGCTTTCTTT. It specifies CSAEQNTEAFF.

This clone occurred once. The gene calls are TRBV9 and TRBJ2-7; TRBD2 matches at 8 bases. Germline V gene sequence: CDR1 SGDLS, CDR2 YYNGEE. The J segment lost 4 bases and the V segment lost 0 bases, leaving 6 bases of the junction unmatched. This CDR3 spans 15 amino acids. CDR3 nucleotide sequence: TGTGCCAGCAGCGTAGCTTCGAGCGGGGGTTACGAGCAGTACTTC. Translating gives CASSVASSGGYEQYF.

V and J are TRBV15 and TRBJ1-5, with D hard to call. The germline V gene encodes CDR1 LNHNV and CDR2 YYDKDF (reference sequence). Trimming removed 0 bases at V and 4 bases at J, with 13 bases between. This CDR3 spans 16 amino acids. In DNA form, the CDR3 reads TGTGCCACCAGCAGAGATCAAAGCACAGCAAATCAGCCCCAGCATTTT. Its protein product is CATSRDQSTANQPQHF.

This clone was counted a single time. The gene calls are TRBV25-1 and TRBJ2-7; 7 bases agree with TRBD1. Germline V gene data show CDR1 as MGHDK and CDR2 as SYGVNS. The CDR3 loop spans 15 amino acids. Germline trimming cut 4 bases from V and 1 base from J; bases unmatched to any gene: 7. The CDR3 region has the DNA TGTGCCAGCAGTGGCCAAGGGGGCCTTTCCTACGAGCAGTACTTC. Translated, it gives CASSGQGGLSYEQYF.

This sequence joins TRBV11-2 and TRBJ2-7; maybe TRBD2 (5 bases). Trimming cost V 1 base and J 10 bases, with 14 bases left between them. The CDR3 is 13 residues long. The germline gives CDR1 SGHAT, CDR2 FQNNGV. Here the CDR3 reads CASSLVAEAIQYF. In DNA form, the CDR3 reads TGTGCCAGCAGCTTAGTTGCGGAGGCAATTCAGTACTTC.

In nucleotides, the CDR3 is TGCGCCAGCAGCCAAGATCCACATAGCACAGATACGCAGTATTTT. This gives the protein CASSQDPHSTDTQYF. The rearrangement joins TRBV4-3 to TRBJ2-3; D not resolved. Germline assignment: CDR1 LGHNA and CDR2 YSLEER. V dropped 0 bases and J dropped 0 bases, with 7 bases sitting between them. This CDR3 has 15 residues.

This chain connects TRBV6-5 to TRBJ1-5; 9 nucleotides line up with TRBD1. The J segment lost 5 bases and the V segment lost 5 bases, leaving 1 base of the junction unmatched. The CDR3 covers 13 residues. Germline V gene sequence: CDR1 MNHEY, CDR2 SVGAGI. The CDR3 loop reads CASSRQGDQPQHF. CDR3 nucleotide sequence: TGTGCCAGCAGTCGACAGGGGGATCAGCCCCAGCATTTT.

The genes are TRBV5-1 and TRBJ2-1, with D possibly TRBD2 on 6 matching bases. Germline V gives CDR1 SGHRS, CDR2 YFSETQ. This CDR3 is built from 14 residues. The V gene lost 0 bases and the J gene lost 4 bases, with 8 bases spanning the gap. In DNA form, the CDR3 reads TGCGCCAGCAGCTTGGCGGGGGTTTACAATGAGCAGTTCTTC. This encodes CASSLAGVYNEQFF. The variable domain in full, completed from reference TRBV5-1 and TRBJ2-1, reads KAGVTQTPRYLIKTRGQQVTLSCSPISGHRSVSWYQQTPGQGLQFLFEYFSETQRNKGNFPGRFSGRQFSNSRSEMNVSTLELGDSALYLCASSLAGVYNEQFFGPGTRLTVL.

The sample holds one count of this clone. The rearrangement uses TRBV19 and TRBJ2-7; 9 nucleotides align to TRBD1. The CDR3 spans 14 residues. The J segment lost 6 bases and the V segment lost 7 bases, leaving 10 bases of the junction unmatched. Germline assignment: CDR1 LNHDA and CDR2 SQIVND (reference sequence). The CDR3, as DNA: TGTGCCAGTACCCGGACAGGGGAGTCGGCCGAGCAGTACTTC. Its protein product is CASTRTGESAEQYF.

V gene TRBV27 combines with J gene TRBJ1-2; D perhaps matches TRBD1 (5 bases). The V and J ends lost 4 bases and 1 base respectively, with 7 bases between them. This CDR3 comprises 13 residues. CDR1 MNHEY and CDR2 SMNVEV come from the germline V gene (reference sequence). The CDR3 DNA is TGTGCCAGCAGTTCGACAGATAACTATGGCTACACCTTC. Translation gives CASSSTDNYGYTF.